The present T cell receptor (beta chain) was sequenced within a study of T cell responses to AZD1222 COVID-19 vaccine. Germline CDR1 is SEHNR and CDR2 is FQNEAQ (reference sequence). With 8 bases removed from V and 2 bases from J, the gap between germline ends came to 27 bases. This CDR3 is built from 19 residues. Profiling relied on immunoSEQ multiplex PCR, and the TCRdb table lists in-frame clones only, not all of them. There are around 140,000 clones in the sample; 85% to 95% occur only once, and about a tenth lies in the top ten. Regarding the study as a whole: Without day 14 samples, only post-peak T cell repertoires were studied. Once two AZD1222 doses were given, Spike-specific TCR breadth and depth went up.

About this clone itself: Its antigen is unknown.

V gene TRBV7-9 combines with J gene TRBJ2-2; D may be TRBD1 or TRBD2 (5 bases each). Sequences were derived from peripheral blood, sampled 28 days after the second AZD1222 dose. This clonotype was obtained from an adult who received the AZD1222 COVID-19 vaccine. The CDR3, as DNA: TGTGCCAGCCGGCCCCCCACACTAAGGGGACGGTTAAACACCGGGGAGCTGTTTTTT. It is translated as CASRPPTLRGRLNTGELFF.